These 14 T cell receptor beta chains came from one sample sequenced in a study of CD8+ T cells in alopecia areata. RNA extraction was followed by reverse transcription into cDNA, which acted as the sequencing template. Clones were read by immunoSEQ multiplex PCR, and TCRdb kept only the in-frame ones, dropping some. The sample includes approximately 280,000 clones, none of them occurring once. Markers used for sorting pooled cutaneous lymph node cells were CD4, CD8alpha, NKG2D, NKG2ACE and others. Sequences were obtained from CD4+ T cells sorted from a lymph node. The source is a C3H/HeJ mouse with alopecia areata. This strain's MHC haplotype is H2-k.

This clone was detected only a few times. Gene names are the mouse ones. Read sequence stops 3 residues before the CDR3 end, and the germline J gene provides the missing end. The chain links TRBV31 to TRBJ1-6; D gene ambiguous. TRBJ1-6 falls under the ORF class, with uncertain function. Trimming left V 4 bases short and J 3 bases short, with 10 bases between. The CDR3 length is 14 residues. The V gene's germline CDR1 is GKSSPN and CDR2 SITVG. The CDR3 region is CAWKTNIYNSPLYF. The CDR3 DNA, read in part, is TGTGCCTGGAAGACAAACATCTATAATTCGCCC.

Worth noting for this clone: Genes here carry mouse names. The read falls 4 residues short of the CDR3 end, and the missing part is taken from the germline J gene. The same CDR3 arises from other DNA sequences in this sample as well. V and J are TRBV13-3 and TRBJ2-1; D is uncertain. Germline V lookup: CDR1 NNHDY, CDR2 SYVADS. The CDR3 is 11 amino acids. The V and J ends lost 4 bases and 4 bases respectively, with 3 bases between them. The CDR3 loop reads CASSHYAEQFF. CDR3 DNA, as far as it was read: TGTGCCAGCAGTCATTATGCT.

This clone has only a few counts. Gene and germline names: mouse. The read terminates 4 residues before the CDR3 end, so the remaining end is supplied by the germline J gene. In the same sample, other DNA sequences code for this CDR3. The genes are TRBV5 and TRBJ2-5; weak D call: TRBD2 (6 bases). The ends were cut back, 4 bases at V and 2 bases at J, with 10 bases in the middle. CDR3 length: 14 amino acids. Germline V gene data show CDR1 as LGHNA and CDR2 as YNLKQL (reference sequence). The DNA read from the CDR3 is TGTGCCAGCAGCCCACTGGGATTCCAAGAC. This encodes CASSPLGFQD. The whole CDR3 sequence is CASSPLGFQDTQYF.

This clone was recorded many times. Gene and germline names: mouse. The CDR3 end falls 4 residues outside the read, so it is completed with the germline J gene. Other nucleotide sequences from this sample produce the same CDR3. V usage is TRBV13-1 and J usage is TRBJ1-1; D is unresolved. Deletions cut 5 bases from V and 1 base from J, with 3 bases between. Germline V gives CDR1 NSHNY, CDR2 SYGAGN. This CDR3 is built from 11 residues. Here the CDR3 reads CASRGNTEVFF. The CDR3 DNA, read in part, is TGTGCCAGCAGAGGAAACACA.

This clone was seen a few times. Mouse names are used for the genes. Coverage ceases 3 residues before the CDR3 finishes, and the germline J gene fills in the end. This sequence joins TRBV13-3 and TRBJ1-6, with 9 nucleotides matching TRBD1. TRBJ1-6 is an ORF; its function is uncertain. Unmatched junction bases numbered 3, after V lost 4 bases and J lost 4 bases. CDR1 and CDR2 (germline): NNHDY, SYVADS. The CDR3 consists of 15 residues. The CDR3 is CASSWTGDYNSPLYF. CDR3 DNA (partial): TGTGCCAGCAGTTGGACAGGGGATTATAATTCGCCC.

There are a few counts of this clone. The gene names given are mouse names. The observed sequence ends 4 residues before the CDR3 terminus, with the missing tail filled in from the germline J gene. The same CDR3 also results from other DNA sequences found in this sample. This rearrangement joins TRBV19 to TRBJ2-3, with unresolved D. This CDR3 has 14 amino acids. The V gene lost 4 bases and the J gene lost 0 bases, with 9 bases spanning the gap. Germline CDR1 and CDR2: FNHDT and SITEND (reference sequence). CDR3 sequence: CASSRQSSAETLYF. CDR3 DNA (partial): TGTGCCAGCAGTCGCCAGTCTAGTGCAGAA. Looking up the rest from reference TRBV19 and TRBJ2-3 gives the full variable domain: GGIITQTPKFLIGQEGQKLTLKCQQNFNHDTMYWYRQDSGKGLRLIYYSITENDLQKGDLSEGYDASREKKSSFSLTVTSAQKNEMAVFLCASSRQSSAETLYFGSGTRLTVL.

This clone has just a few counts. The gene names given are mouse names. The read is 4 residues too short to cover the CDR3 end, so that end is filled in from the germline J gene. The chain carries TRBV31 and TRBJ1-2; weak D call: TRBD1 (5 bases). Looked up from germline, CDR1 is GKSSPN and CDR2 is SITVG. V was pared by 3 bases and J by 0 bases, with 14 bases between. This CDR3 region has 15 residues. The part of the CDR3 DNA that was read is TGTGCCTGGAGACTTTCCGGGACTCCAAACTCC. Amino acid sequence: CAWRLSGTPNS. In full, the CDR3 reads CAWRLSGTPNSDYTF.

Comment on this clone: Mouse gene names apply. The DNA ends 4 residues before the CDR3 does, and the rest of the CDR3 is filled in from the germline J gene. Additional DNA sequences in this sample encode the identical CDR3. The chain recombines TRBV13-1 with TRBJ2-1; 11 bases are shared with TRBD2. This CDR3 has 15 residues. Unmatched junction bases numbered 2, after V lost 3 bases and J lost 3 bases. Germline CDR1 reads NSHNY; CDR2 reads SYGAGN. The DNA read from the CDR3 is TGTGCCAGCAGTGTCGACTGGGGGGGCTATGCT. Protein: CASSVDWGGYA. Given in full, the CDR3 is CASSVDWGGYAEQFF.

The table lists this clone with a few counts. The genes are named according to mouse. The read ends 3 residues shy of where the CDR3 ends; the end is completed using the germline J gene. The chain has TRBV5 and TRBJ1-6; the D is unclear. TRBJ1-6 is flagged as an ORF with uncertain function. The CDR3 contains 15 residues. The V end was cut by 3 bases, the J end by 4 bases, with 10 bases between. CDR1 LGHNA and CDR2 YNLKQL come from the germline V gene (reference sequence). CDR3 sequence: CASSQNSVYNSPLYF. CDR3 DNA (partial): TGTGCCAGCAGCCAGAACAGCGTTTATAATTCGCCC.

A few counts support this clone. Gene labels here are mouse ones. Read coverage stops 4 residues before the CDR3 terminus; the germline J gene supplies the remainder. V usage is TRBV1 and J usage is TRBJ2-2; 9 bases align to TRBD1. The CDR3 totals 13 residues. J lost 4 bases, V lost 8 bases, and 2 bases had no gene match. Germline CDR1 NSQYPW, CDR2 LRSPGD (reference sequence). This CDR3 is CTCYRGPTGQLYF. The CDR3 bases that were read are TGCACCTGCTACAGGGGGCCCACCGGG.

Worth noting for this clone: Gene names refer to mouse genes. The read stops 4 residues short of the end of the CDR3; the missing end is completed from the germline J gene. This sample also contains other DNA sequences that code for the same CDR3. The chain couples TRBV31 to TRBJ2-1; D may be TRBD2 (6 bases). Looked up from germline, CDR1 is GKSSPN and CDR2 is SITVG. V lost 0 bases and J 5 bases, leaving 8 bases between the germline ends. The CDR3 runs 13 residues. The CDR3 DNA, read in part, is TGTGCCTGGAGTCTGGGGGGAGATGCT. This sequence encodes CAWSLGGDA. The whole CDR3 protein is CAWSLGGDAEQFF.

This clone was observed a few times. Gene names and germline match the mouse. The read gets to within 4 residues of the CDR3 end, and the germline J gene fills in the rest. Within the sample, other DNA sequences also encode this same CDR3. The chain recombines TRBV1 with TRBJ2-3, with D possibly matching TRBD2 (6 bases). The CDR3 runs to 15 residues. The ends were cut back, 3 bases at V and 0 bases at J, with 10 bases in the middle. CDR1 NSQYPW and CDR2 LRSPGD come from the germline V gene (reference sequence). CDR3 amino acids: CTCSAVGGSAETLYF. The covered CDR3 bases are TGCACCTGCAGTGCTGTTGGGGGTAGTGCAGAA.

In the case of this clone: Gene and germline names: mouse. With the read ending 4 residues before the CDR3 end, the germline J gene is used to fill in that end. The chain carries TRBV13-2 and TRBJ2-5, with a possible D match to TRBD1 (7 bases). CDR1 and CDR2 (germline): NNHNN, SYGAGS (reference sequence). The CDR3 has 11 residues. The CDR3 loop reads CASEGADTQYF. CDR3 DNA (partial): TGTGCCAGCGAGGGGGCAGAC.

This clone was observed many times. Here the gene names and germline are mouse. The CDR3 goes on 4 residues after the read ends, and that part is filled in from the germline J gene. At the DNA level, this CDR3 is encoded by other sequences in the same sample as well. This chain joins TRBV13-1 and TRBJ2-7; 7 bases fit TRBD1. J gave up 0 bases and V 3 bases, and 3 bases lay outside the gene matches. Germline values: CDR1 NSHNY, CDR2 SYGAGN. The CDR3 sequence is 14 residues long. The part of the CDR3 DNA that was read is TGTGCCAGCAGTGGCGACAGGGTCTCCTAT. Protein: CASSGDRVSY. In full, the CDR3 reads CASSGDRVSYEQYF.